The T cell receptor (beta chain) described here comes from a study of identifying expanded T cells in peripheral blood. Study outcomes and limitations: Variance in clone template counts between roughly two-week samples significantly increased with total template count across all healthy donors. Technical replicates showed roughly 1.2 changed clones; around two weeks 15 to 20; four weeks 19.

Clones were read by immunoSEQ multiplex PCR, and TCRdb kept only the in-frame ones, dropping some. The repertoire holds about 86,000 clones, approximately 85% seen once, with around 4.3% in the top ten. With respect to this clone: Its antigen is currently unknown.

The CDR3 loop spans 12 amino acids. Per the germline V gene, CDR1 is SGHTA and CDR2 is FQGNSA. The V end lost 2 bases, the J end lost 7 bases, and 8 bases lay between the germline ends. Collection occurred without any documented infections or immune events in donors. Sequencing was done on a sample of blood. The TCR sequence derives from a person aged 18 to 75 in good health. V is TRBV7-2 and J is TRBJ1-1, with D unresolved. The CDR3 DNA reads TGTGCCAGCAGCTTATATAAGGTTGAAGCTTTCTTT. Residues: CASSLYKVEAFF.